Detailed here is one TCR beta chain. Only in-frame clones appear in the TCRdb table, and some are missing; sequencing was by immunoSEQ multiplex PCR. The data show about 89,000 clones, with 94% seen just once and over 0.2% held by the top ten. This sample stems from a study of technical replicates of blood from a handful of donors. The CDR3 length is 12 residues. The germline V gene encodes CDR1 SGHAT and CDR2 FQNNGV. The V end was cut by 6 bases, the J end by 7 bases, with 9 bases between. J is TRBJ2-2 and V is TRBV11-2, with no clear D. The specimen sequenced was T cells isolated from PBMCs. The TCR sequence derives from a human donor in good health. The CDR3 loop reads CASRDIIGELFF. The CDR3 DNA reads TGTGCCAGCAGAGACATCATCGGGGAGCTGTTTTTT.